Listed below are T cell receptor beta chains from one sample, sequenced in a study of blood T cell repertoires in COVID-19. Generated by immunoSEQ multiplex PCR, the TCRdb table keeps only in-frame clones and is missing some. The table lists about 170,000 clones, approximately 91% of them singletons, with roughly 5% in the top ten. Sequencing was done on a sample of peripheral blood. These receptors were obtained from a man younger than 35 with COVID-19, enrolled during active disease. CDR3s include the opening cysteine and the closing phenylalanine or tryptophan. Each record gives: V gene, D gene, J gene, CDR3 DNA, CDR3 protein. The D gene is left open where the match is weak.

v_call: TRBV28
d_call: NA
j_call: TRBJ1-5
cdr3_nt: TGTGCCAGCAGTTTAGTGTCCGTTAATCAGCCCCAGCATTTT
cdr3_aa: CASSLVSVNQPQHF

v_call: TRBV28
d_call: NA
j_call: TRBJ2-7
cdr3_nt: TGTGCCACCCGGGAGCTACCTTCCTACGAGCAGTACTTC
cdr3_aa: CATRELPSYEQYF

v_call: TRBV9
d_call: TRBD2
j_call: TRBJ2-1
cdr3_nt: TGTGCCAGCAACCTACTCGGGGGGAATGAGCAGTTCTTC
cdr3_aa: CASNLLGGNEQFF

v_call: TRBV19
d_call: TRBD2
j_call: TRBJ2-1
cdr3_nt: TGTGCCAGTAGTATCACTAGCGGGACCTCCTACAATGAGCAGTTCTTC
cdr3_aa: CASSITSGTSYNEQFF

v_call: TRBV29-1
d_call: TRBD2
j_call: TRBJ2-1
cdr3_nt: TGCAGCGTTGTAGGGCTAGCGGGAAAGTTTAGCTCCTACAATGAGCAGTTCTTC
cdr3_aa: CSVVGLAGKFSSYNEQFF

v_call: TRBV27
d_call: TRBD2
j_call: TRBJ2-1
cdr3_nt: TGTGCCAGCAACCCGGGACTAGCGTACAATGAGCAGTTCTTC
cdr3_aa: CASNPGLAYNEQFF

v_call: TRBV29-1
d_call: TRBD2
j_call: TRBJ2-3
cdr3_nt: TGCAGCGTTGTACTGATAGGACTAGGGACAGATACGCAGTATTTT
cdr3_aa: CSVVLIGLGTDTQYF

v_call: TRBV5-1
d_call: TRBD2
j_call: TRBJ2-3
cdr3_nt: TGCGCCAGCAGCTCCTTCGCGGGAGGGCCCTCCGATACGCAGTATTTT
cdr3_aa: CASSSFAGGPSDTQYF

v_call: TRBV7-9
d_call: NA
j_call: TRBJ1-4
cdr3_nt: TGTGCCAGCAGCCCCTGGAGGGGTGCAACTAATGAAAAACTGCTTTTT
cdr3_aa: CASSPWRGATNEKLLF

v_call: TRBV6-2/TRBV6-3
d_call: NA
j_call: TRBJ1-5
cdr3_nt: TGTGCCAGCAGCCAACTTCAGGGGAATCAGCCCCAGCATTTT
cdr3_aa: CASSQLQGNQPQHF

v_call: TRBV10-3
d_call: TRBD2
j_call: TRBJ2-3
cdr3_nt: TGTGCCATCAGGTCGACTAGCGGGGCCACAGATACGCAGTATTTT
cdr3_aa: CAIRSTSGATDTQYF

v_call: TRBV19
d_call: NA
j_call: TRBJ1-5
cdr3_nt: TGTGCCAGTAGGCTGGGGGGGCGTAGCAATCAGCCCCAGCATTTT
cdr3_aa: CASRLGGRSNQPQHF

v_call: TRBV9
d_call: NA
j_call: TRBJ2-1
cdr3_nt: TGTGCCAGCAGTCATCCGACGGGCGGGGCCTACAATGAGCAGTTCTTC
cdr3_aa: CASSHPTGGAYNEQFF